This T cell receptor beta chain was sequenced in a study of cytomegalovirus exposure and HLA in healthy donors. Study results and caveats: The listing of 150 to 200 TCR beta chains classed them as cytomegalovirus-associated.

This clone was found a few times. The target antigen is unknown. Produced via immunoSEQ multiplex PCR; TCRdb's table is partial and in-frame only. The sample comprises about 120,000 clones, more than 75% of which are singletons, and about 2.2% rests with the top ten. Germline V gene sequence: CDR1 LNHDA, CDR2 SQIVND (reference sequence). V lost 6 bases to trimming and J lost 3 bases; unmatched junction nucleotides: 7. The CDR3 has 15 amino acids. The origin of this receptor is a woman younger than 45 in good health and CMV-seronegative. The rearrangement uses TRBV19 and TRBJ2-3; 9 bases match TRBD1. The sample taken for sequencing was PBMCs. The CDR3 protein is CASSLGTGITDTQYF. Here the CDR3 DNA reads TGTGCCAGTAGCCTTGGGACAGGGATTACAGATACGCAGTATTTT.